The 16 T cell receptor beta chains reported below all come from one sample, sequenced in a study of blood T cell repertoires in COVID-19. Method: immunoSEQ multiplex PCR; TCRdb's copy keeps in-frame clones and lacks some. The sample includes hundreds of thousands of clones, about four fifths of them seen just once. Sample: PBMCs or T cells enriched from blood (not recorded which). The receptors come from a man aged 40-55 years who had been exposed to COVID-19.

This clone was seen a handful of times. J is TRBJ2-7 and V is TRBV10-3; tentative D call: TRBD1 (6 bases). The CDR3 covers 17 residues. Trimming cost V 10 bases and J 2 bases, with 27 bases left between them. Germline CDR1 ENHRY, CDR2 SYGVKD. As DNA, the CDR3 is TGTGCCACCACACAGGGAGCGACGATCAGAGCTACCTACGAGCAGTACTTC. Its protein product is CATTQGATIRATYEQYF.

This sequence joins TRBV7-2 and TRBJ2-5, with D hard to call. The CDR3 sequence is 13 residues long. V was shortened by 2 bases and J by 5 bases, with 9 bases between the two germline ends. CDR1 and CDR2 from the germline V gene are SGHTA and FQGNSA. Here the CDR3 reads CASSLSPGETQYF. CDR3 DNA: TGTGCCAGCAGCTTATCCCCCGGGGAGACCCAGTACTTC.

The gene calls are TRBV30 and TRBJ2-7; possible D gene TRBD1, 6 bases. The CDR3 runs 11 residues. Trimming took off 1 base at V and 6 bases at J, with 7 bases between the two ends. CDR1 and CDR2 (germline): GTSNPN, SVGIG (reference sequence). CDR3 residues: CAWSAGVEQYF. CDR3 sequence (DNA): TGTGCCTGGAGTGCAGGGGTCGAGCAGTACTTC. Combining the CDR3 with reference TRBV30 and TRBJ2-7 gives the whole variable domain SQTIHQWPATLVQPVGSPLSLECTVEGTSNPNLYWYRQAAGRGLQLLFYSVGIGQISSEVPQNLSASRPQDRQFILSSKKLLLSDSGFYLCAWSAGVEQYFGPGTRLTVT.

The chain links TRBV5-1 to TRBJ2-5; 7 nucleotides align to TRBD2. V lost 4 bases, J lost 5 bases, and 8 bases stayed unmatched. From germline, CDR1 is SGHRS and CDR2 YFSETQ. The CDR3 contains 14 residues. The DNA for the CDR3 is TGCGCCAGCAGCGAGGGACTAAGTGTGGAGACCCAGTACTTC. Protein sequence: CASSEGLSVETQYF.

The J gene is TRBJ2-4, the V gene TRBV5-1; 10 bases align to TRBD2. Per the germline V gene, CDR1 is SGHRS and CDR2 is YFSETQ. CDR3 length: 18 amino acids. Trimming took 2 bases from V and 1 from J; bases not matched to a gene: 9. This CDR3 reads CASSFQLAGLGAKNIQYF. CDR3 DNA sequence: TGCGCCAGCAGCTTTCAACTAGCGGGACTCGGGGCCAAAAACATTCAGTACTTC.

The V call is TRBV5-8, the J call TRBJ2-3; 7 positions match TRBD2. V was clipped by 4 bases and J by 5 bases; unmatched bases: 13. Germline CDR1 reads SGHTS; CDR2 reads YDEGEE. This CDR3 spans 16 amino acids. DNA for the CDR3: TGTGCCAGCAGCCAAGGACTAGTCCGGATGGGAGATACGCAGTATTTT. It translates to CASSQGLVRMGDTQYF.

The CDR3 sequence: CAIRAQGSGNTIYF. As DNA, the CDR3 is TGTGCCATCAGGGCACAGGGTTCTGGAAACACCATATATTTT. The chain is built from TRBV10-3 and TRBJ1-3; D is possibly TRBD1 (6 bases). Germline V gene lookup returns CDR1 ENHRY and CDR2 SYGVKD. Trimming took off 6 bases at V and 1 base at J, with 10 bases between the two ends. The CDR3 is 14 amino acids.

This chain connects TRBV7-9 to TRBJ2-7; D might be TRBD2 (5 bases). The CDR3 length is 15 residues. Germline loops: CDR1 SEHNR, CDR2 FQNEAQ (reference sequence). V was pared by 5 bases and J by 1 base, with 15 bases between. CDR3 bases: TGTGCCAGCAGCAAAGACTATAGTCGGTCCTACGAGCAGTACTTC. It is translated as CASSKDYSRSYEQYF.

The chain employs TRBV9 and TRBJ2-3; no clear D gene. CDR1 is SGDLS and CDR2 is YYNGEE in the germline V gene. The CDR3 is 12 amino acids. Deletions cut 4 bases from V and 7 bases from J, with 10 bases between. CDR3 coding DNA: TGTGCCAGCAGCCCCCATTCATATACGCAGTATTTT. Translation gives CASSPHSYTQYF.

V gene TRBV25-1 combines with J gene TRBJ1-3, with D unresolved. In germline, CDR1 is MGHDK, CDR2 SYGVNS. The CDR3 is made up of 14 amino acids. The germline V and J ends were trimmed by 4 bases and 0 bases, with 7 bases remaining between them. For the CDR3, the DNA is TGTGCCAGCAGTGCTTTCAGCTCTGGAAACACCATATATTTT. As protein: CASSAFSSGNTIYF.

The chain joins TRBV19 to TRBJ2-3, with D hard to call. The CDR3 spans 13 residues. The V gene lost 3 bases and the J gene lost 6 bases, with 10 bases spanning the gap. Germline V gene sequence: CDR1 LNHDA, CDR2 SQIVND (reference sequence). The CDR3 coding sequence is TGTGCCAGTAGTATTGCAGTTACGGATACGCAGTATTTT. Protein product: CASSIAVTDTQYF.

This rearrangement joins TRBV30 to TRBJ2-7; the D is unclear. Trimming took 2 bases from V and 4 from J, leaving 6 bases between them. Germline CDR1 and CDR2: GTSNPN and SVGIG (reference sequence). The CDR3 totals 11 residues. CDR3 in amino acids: CAWSFRYEQYF. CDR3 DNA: TGTGCCTGGAGTTTTCGGTACGAGCAGTACTTC.

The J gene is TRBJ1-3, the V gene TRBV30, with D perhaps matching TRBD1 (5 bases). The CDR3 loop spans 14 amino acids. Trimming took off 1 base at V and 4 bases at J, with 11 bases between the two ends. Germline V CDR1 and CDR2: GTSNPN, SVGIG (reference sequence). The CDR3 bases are TGTGCCTGGAGTGATAGGGGCTCGGGAAACACCATATATTTT. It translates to CAWSDRGSGNTIYF.

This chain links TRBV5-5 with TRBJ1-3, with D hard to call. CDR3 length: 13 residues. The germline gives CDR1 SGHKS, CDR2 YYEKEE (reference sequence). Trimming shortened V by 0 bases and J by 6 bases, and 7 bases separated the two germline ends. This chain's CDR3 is CASSLERSNTIYF. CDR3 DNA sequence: TGTGCCAGCAGCTTGGAGCGGTCAAACACCATATATTTT.

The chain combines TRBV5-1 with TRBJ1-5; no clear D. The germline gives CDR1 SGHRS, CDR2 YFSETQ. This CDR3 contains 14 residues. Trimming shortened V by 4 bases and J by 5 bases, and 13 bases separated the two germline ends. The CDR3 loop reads CASSEENGDQPQHF. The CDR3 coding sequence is TGCGCCAGCAGCGAAGAAAACGGGGATCAGCCCCAGCATTTT.

The CDR3 DNA sequence: TGTGCCAGCAGTTTGCGGGGGGTGGACACCATATATTTT. This encodes CASSLRGVDTIYF. The rearrangement uses TRBV12-3 or TRBV12-4 and TRBJ1-3; a weak D match, TRBD1 (5 bases). This CDR3 contains 13 residues. The V end lost 3 bases, the J end lost 8 bases, and 11 bases lay between the germline ends.